The clone carrying this TCR beta chain was counted at least ten times. Its antigen is currently unknown. The CDR3 contains 13 residues. Germline assignment: CDR1 LGHNA and CDR2 YSLEER. The V end was cut by 2 bases, the J end by 5 bases, with 6 bases between. CDR3 regions of TCR beta were amplified from RNA transcripts. In the first round, RT-PCR was carried out with HTBI primers, and a multiplex PCR formed the second round. TCRdb reprocessed the multiplex PCR reads via MiXCR and lists one record per CDR3 protein. The table lists about 410,000 distinct CDR3 sequences, about 18% of them singletons. The sample originates from a study of Graves' ophthalmopathy and Graves' hyperthyroidism. Broader study findings: Most expanded thyroid clonotypes above 0.001 frequency also appeared in blood.

The chain links TRBV4-3 to TRBJ2-2, with D uncertain. The sequence derives from a woman younger than 35 with Graves' ophthalmopathy. The sample consisted of peripheral blood. The CDR3 DNA follows: TGCGCCAGCAGCCAACAGGCAACCGGGGAGCTGTTTTTT. Amino acid sequence: CASSQQATGELFF.